This TCR beta chain stems from a study of vaccination effects on CD4 cells after COVID-19. This clone was counted only a few times. Its antigen is not identified. The CDR3 runs 15 residues. Trimming cost V 5 bases and J 6 bases, with 17 bases left between them. Germline V gene sequence: CDR1 SGHTA, CDR2 FQGNSA. Profiling relied on immunoSEQ multiplex PCR, and the TCRdb table lists in-frame clones only, not all of them. Of fewer than 30,000 clones in the sample, 71% were seen once. The ViraFEST assay expanded antigen-specific CD4+ T cells with viral peptide pools before sequencing. The authors isolated CD4+ T cells after around nine days of culture. The study found no prior SARS-CoV-2 infection in the vaccine recipients, who tested negative for nucleocapsid antibodies.

The sequence derives from a human donor who received a COVID-19 vaccine. Sequences were derived from CD4+ T cells from PBMCs cultured with HCoV-OC43 spike peptides, sampled before COVID-19 vaccination. Subset here: HCoV-OC43 spike overlapping peptide pool stimulation. This chain joins TRBV7-2 and TRBJ2-1, with D tentatively TRBD1 or TRBD2 (5 bases each). The CDR3: CASSEPGAKGNEQFF. The CDR3 bases are TGTGCCAGCAGCGAACCCGGGGCGAAGGGCAATGAGCAGTTCTTC.